What follows are 20 T cell receptor beta chains derived from one specimen sequenced in a study of blood T cells in healthy people across ages. Through a sample-barcoded 5' primer and a J-beta primer mix, a second PCR was run for 7 to 11 cycles. One entry per CDR3 protein results from TCRdb running MiXCR on the 5' RACE reads. This sample has about 810,000 distinct CDR3 sequences, with about 34% found just once. The sample was blood. These receptors came from a man aged 18 to 35 in good health.

The genes are TRBV12-3 or TRBV12-4 and TRBJ1-6, with D unclear. Trimming pared 2 bases from V and 8 bases from J, leaving 10 bases between. This CDR3 region has 14 residues. The CDR3 loop is CASSLYGSDSPLHF. As DNA, the CDR3 is TGTGCCAGCAGTTTATACGGCTCGGATTCACCCCTCCACTTT.

The chain uses TRBV10-3 and TRBJ2-1, with 9 bases fitting TRBD1. The CDR3 covers 16 residues. The J segment lost 8 bases and the V segment lost 8 bases, leaving 16 bases of the junction unmatched. CDR1 is ENHRY, CDR2 SYGVKD, per germline. The CDR3 spells CAIQNHGTGRFYEQFF. Here the CDR3 DNA reads TGTGCCATCCAGAACCATGGGACAGGGAGGTTTTATGAGCAGTTCTTC.

The chain employs TRBV20-1 and TRBJ2-1; TRBD2 matches at 9 bases. Germline assignment: CDR1 DFQATT and CDR2 SNEGSKA (reference sequence). V lost 0 bases, J lost 7 bases, and 4 bases stayed unmatched. The CDR3 totals 14 residues. The CDR3 reads CSARENSGGNEQFF. CDR3 nucleotide sequence: TGCAGTGCTAGAGAAAATAGCGGGGGTAATGAGCAGTTCTTC.

The chain employs TRBV7-2 and TRBJ2-1; TRBD2 aligns across 9 bases. The end of the DNA aligns better with TRBJ2-7, so the J call may be wrong. The CDR3 length is 16 residues. Germline lookup yields CDR1 SGHTA and CDR2 FQGNSA. The CDR3 is CASSLVSGGTYNEQYF. CDR3 nucleotide sequence: TGTGCCAGCAGCTTAGTGAGCGGGGGGACGTACAATGAGCAGTACTTC.

This clonotype appeared a few times. The genes are TRBV12-3 or TRBV12-4 and TRBJ1-4; 12 bases agree with TRBD1. The CDR3 has 17 amino acids. V was pared by 5 bases and J by 2 bases, with 6 bases of the junction left unmatched. CDR3 sequence: CASSPRDRGLTNEKLFF. In DNA, the CDR3 is TGTGCCAGCAGTCCCCGGGACAGGGGGCTGACTAATGAAAAACTGTTTTTT.

This clonotype appeared a few times. For the CDR3, the DNA is TGTGCCAGCAGTGTAAACAATCAGCCCCAGCATTTT. It is translated as CASSVNNQPQHF. The genes are TRBV2 and TRBJ1-5, with unresolved D. V dropped 4 bases and J dropped 3 bases, with 4 bases sitting between them. Germline CDR1 SNHLY, CDR2 FYNNEI. The CDR3 spans 12 residues. The entire variable domain, with the rest obtained from reference TRBV2 and TRBJ1-5, is as follows: EPEVTQTPSHQVTQMGQEVILRCVPISNHLYFYWYRQILGQKVEFLVSFYNNEISEKSEIFDDQFSVERPDGSNFTLKIRSTKLEDSAMYFCASSVNNQPQHFGDGTRLSIL.

V gene TRBV12-3 or TRBV12-4 combines with J gene TRBJ2-3; TRBD1 agrees at 7 bases. The CDR3 is 13 amino acids. Unmatched junction bases numbered 2, after V lost 8 bases and J lost 0 bases. The CDR3 spells CASGQDSTDTQYF. The CDR3 coding sequence is TGTGCCAGCGGACAGGACAGCACAGATACGCAGTATTTT.

This clonotype has just a few counts. This chain uses TRBV24-1 with TRBJ2-1; no clear D gene. There are 13 residues in the CDR3. V was cut by 2 bases and J by 9 bases, with 10 bases left in between. Looked up from germline, CDR1 is KGHDR and CDR2 is SFDVKD. Written as DNA, the CDR3 is TGTGCCACCAGTGATTCCGGAAGTGGTGAGCAGTTCTTC. Translation: CATSDSGSGEQFF.

This clonotype came up a few times. The chain links TRBV4-1 to TRBJ2-2; TRBD2 matches 8 bases. With 4 bases clipped from V and 2 bases from J, the junction kept 6 bases outside the gene matches. Germline V gene lookup returns CDR1 MGHRA and CDR2 YSYEKL. CDR3 size: 16 residues. CDR3 sequence: CASSPRGTRNTGELFF. DNA for the CDR3: TGCGCCAGCAGCCCCCGCGGGACTAGAAACACCGGGGAGCTGTTTTTT.

The V and J genes are TRBV20-1 and TRBJ2-5; D is undetermined. Trimming stripped 2 bases from V and 1 base from J, with 5 bases between. The CDR3 runs 12 residues. CDR1 is DFQATT and CDR2 is SNEGSKA in the germline V gene (reference sequence). CDR3: CSARYGQETQYF. The CDR3 nucleotides are TGCAGTGCTAGATACGGCCAAGAGACCCAGTACTTC.

The chain recombines TRBV20-1 with TRBJ1-1; D may be TRBD1 (5 bases). The V and J ends lost 6 bases and 0 bases respectively, with 14 bases between them. The CDR3 has 14 residues. Germline assignment: CDR1 DFQATT and CDR2 SNEGSKA (reference sequence). CDR3 in DNA: TGCAGTGCGAGACCGGGACTGATGAACACTGAAGCTTTCTTT. Translation: CSARPGLMNTEAFF.

The chain recombines TRBV7-2 with TRBJ2-5, with TRBD2 matching over 7 bases. The CDR3 extends over 14 amino acids. The trim removed 4 bases at V and 4 bases at J, leaving 6 bases unmatched. Germline V gives CDR1 SGHTA, CDR2 FQGNSA. CDR3 sequence reads: CASSSGLPRETQYF. The CDR3 DNA reads as TGTGCCAGCAGCTCGGGACTACCAAGAGAGACCCAGTACTTC.

As concerns this clonotype: An end of the junction does not agree with germline; a read error may underlie this. The CDR3: CASSFVLIRGPPHNRPQHF. The CDR3 DNA reads TGTGCCAGCAGCTTCGTCCTTATCAGGGGGCCGCCTCATAATCGGCCCCAGCATTTT. The chain employs TRBV5-6 and TRBJ1-5; TRBD1 matches 8 bases. The germline V gene has CDR1 SGHDT and CDR2 YYEEEE. The CDR3 loop spans 19 amino acids.

The chain combines TRBV18 with TRBJ2-7; D gene unclear. The germline V and J ends were trimmed by 2 bases and 5 bases, with 13 bases remaining between them. Germline V CDR1 and CDR2: KGHSH, LQKENI. CDR3 length: 14 amino acids. The CDR3: CASSPGSPRDEQYF. CDR3 in DNA: TGTGCCAGCTCACCAGGATCCCCCCGGGACGAGCAGTACTTC.

To note about this clonotype: A much more abundant neighbour one base away suggests this may be a read error. The chain recombines TRBV7-2 with TRBJ2-1; tentative D call: TRBD1 (5 bases). The CDR3 is 14 residues long. Germline loops: CDR1 SGHTA, CDR2 FQGNSA. The V end was cut by 8 bases, the J end by 10 bases, with 21 bases between. The CDR3 DNA reads TGTGCCAGCGGCGTTTCGGCAGGGAATTACGAGCAGTTCTTC. It yields the protein CASGVSAGNYEQFF.

This chain's CDR3 is CARAEQFF. The CDR3 DNA sequence: TGTGCCAGGGCTGAGCAGTTCTTC. V gene TRBV12-1 combines with J gene TRBJ2-1. TRBV12-1 corresponds to a pseudogene. The CDR3 has 8 residues.

The chain joins TRBV20-1 to TRBJ2-3, with D possibly TRBD2 on 8 matching bases. Deletions cut 6 bases from V and 4 bases from J, with 17 bases between. CDR1 and CDR2 (germline): DFQATT, SNEGSKA (reference sequence). The CDR3 spans 14 residues. CDR3 bases: TGCAGTGCCGGGAGGGGGCAGGGCGCAGATACGCAGTATTTT. Encoded protein: CSAGRGQGADTQYF.

CDR3 in amino acids: CSASPASFNEKLFF. CDR3 DNA: TGCAGTGCTAGTCCCGCCTCTTTTAATGAAAAACTGTTTTTT. This chain joins TRBV20-1 and TRBJ1-4; D not resolved. Trimming stripped 3 bases from V and 4 bases from J, with 12 bases between. CDR1 and CDR2 (germline): DFQATT, SNEGSKA (reference sequence). CDR3 size: 14 residues.

The chain joins TRBV4-3 to TRBJ1-2, with TRBD1 matching 7 bases. The CDR3 runs 15 residues. The ends lost 1 base at V and 5 bases at J; junction bases unmatched: 7. Germline loops: CDR1 LGHNA, CDR2 YSLEER. The CDR3 is CASSQGRGQSYGYTF. The CDR3 nucleotides read TGCGCCAGCAGCCAAGGGAGGGGACAGTCATATGGCTACACCTTC.

This clonotype showed up many times. The V and J genes are TRBV6-6 and TRBJ2-7, with no clear D. Trimming removed 6 bases from V and 2 bases from J, with 5 bases in between. The length of the CDR3 is 11 residues. Germline values: CDR1 MNHNY, CDR2 SVGAGI (reference sequence). This CDR3 reads CASRRAYEQYF. Written as DNA, the CDR3 is TGTGCCAGCAGAAGAGCCTACGAGCAGTACTTC.